The 8 T cell receptor beta chains presented below share a single source sample, sequenced in a study of blood T cell repertoires in COVID-19. Data came from immunoSEQ multiplex PCR; TCRdb stores just in-frame clones and leaves some out. The table has about 200,000 clones, 81% seen once. Sequenced: peripheral blood. Every receptor here comes from a woman older than 75 with acute or convalescent COVID-19.

DNA of the CDR3: TGTGCCAGCAGCCAAACACTAGCAGCCCCCGATACGCAGTATTTT. Amino acid sequence: CASSQTLAAPDTQYF. This chain connects TRBV3-1 (or the pseudogene TRBV3-2) to TRBJ2-3; TRBD2 is a possible D gene (6 bases). The CDR3 is 15 amino acids. Germline CDR1 and CDR2: LGHDT and YNNKEL (reference sequence). The germline V and J ends were trimmed by 2 bases and 6 bases, with 15 bases remaining between them.

V usage is TRBV11-2 and J usage is TRBJ2-1; TRBD1 is a possible D gene (5 bases). Trimming shortened V by 5 bases and J by 12 bases, and 17 bases separated the two germline ends. The CDR3 has 13 residues. CDR1 and CDR2 (germline): SGHAT, FQNNGV. The CDR3 protein is CASSLERLGRQFF. The CDR3 nucleotides read TGTGCCAGCAGCCTCGAACGGTTGGGGCGGCAGTTCTTC.

V and J are TRBV21-1 and TRBJ1-5; the table assigns TRBD1, which was not confirmed against the DNA. TRBV21-1 is assigned pseudogene status. This CDR3 is built from 17 residues. CDR3 residues: CASSKASSVGAVQPQHF. The DNA of the CDR3 is TGTGCCAGCAGCAAAGCGTCTTCGGTGGGGGCTGTGCAGCCCCAGCATTTT.

This chain links TRBV25-1 with TRBJ2-2, with a tentative D call TRBD1 (5 bases). Trimming cost V 5 bases and J 7 bases, with 11 bases left between them. From germline, CDR1 is MGHDK and CDR2 SYGVNS. This CDR3 has 13 residues. The CDR3, as DNA: TGTGCCAGCAGTCTCCAGGGCGGCGGGGAGCTGTTTTTT. It is translated as CASSLQGGGELFF.

The rearrangement joins TRBV2 to TRBJ2-3; 10 nucleotides agree with TRBD2. Germline V CDR1 and CDR2: SNHLY, FYNNEI. With 4 bases clipped from V and 7 bases from J, the junction kept 14 bases outside the gene matches. This CDR3 comprises 17 residues. In DNA form, the CDR3 reads TGTGCCAGCAGTGCTCTTGGTAGCGGGGGGACTCATAATACGCAGTATTTT. Its translation is CASSALGSGGTHNTQYF. The full variable domain, in which reference TRBV2 and TRBJ2-3 provide the parts outside the CDR3, is EPEVTQTPSHQVTQMGQEVILRCVPISNHLYFYWYRQILGQKVEFLVSFYNNEISEKSEIFDDQFSVERPDGSNFTLKIRSTKLEDSAMYFCASSALGSGGTHNTQYFGPGTRLTVL.

About this clone itself: The same CDR3 also results from other DNA sequences found in this sample. The CDR3 reads CASSTGSGANVLTF. Written as DNA, the CDR3 is TGTGCCAGCTCAACAGGGTCAGGGGCCAACGTCCTGACTTTC. The chain links TRBV18 to TRBJ2-6; possibly TRBD1 for D (6 bases). The CDR3 has 14 amino acids. V was trimmed by 5 bases and J by 4 bases, leaving 9 bases between them. Germline values: CDR1 KGHSH, CDR2 LQKENI.

The genes are TRBV2 and TRBJ1-6; 11 nucleotides line up with TRBD1. Germline CDR1 SNHLY, CDR2 FYNNEI. V lost 5 bases, J lost 8 bases, and 2 bases stayed unmatched. There are 14 residues in the CDR3. The CDR3 is CASSSGQGDSPLHF. The DNA of the CDR3 is TGTGCCAGCAGTTCGGGACAGGGGGATTCACCCCTCCACTTT.

This clone came up a few times. This chain links TRBV27 with TRBJ2-2; D uncertain. Trimming left V 6 bases short and J 3 bases short, with 8 bases between. The germline V gene encodes CDR1 MNHEY and CDR2 SMNVEV (reference sequence). The CDR3 extends over 13 amino acids. CDR3 sequence (DNA): TGTGCCAGCAGAAGTAGTTACACCGGGGAGCTGTTTTTT. This codes for CASRSSYTGELFF.